The entry below gives a single T cell receptor (beta chain) sequence along with its context. The sample has other DNA sequences that encode this CDR3 too. This entry is derived from a study of shared clonotypes between healthy human individuals. V lost 4 bases, J lost 0 bases, and 10 bases lay in between. The CDR3 has 14 amino acids. The germline V gene encodes CDR1 SGHDT and CDR2 YYEEEE. This table comes from immunoSEQ multiplex PCR, and its TCRdb copy is limited to in-frame clones, with some not included. This sample yields under 2,500,000 clones, of which 95% are seen a single time; about 0.13% belongs to the top ten.

This clonotype originated in a young man in good health. The sample was naive CD4+ T cells sorted from blood. The subset denotes: CD45RA+ positively selected. The chain combines TRBV5-6 with TRBJ1-1; D is unclear. CDR3 DNA sequence: TGTGCCAGCAGCCTATTGACGGTGAACACTGAAGCTTTCTTT. It specifies CASSLLTVNTEAFF.